The clone carrying this T cell receptor beta chain was seen just once. Its specificity is not known. The germline gives CDR1 SNHLY, CDR2 FYNNEI. V was cut by 11 bases and J by 7 bases, with 14 bases left in between. The CDR3 length is 12 residues. This specimen comes from a study of regulatory T cells in long-lasting Graves disease. Study-wide findings and caveats: Thyroid tissue went unexamined; only peripheral blood was analyzed.

With iRepertoire HTBI primers and Arm-PCR of CDR3 regions, TCR beta libraries were built. MiXCR, run by TCRdb on the multiplex PCR reads, gives a single entry per CDR3 protein. The repertoire holds roughly 300,000 distinct CDR3 sequences, 20% to 25% seen once, with just over 55% in the top ten. Noted time point: persistent/refractory GD, antithyroid drugs over 5 years with positive TRAb. PBMCs provided the RNA from which the TCR library was made. Roughly 9 milliliters of peripheral blood were taken and placed in EDTA tubes. This clonotype originated in a female donor with Graves disease. This chain joins TRBV2 and TRBJ2-2; D unresolved. The source was peripheral blood mononuclear cells (PBMCs), collected when the disease was refractory, from a patient treated with antithyroid drugs. Here the CDR3 DNA reads TGTGCCGGCATCCCGGAGTTCGGGGAGCTGTTTTTT. Protein sequence: CAGIPEFGELFF.